A single sample is the source of the 15 T cell receptor beta chains below, sequenced in a study of T cells in Graves' hyperthyroidism and ophthalmopathy. Authors of the study amplified TCR beta CDR3 regions from RNA transcripts. First-round RT-PCR with HTBI primers amplified the TCR CDR3 region. TCRdb fed the multiplex PCR reads into MiXCR, producing one record per CDR3 protein. Of some 300,000 distinct CDR3 sequences in the sample, roughly 13% are singletons; the top ten hold 6.5% to 10%. The sequenced sample consisted of blood. The source of these receptors is a woman in her twenties or thirties with Graves' hyperthyroidism that later progressed to Graves' ophthalmopathy.

This clonotype was found a few times. V and J are TRBV6-2 or TRBV6-3 and TRBJ1-1; D possibly corresponds to TRBD1 (5 bases). The V end was cut by 5 bases, the J end by 3 bases, with 10 bases between. The CDR3 has 13 amino acids. The V gene's germline CDR1 is MNHEY and CDR2 SVGEGT. The CDR3 nucleotides read TGTGCCAGCAGTGGGACGGAGGACACTGAAGCTTTCTTT. Its translation: CASSGTEDTEAFF.

Details on this clonotype: Being one base from a much bigger clone, this may be a read error. This chain uses TRBV20-1 with TRBJ2-1; possible D gene TRBD2, 5 bases. Germline CDR1 reads DFQATT; CDR2 reads SNEGSKA (reference sequence). The CDR3 contains 13 residues. CDR3 nucleotides: TGCAATGCTAGTTGGACTGCCCGAAATGAGCAGTTCTTC. Translated: CNASWTARNEQFF.

This clonotype was detected ten times or more. V gene TRBV27 combines with J gene TRBJ1-5, with 7 bases matching TRBD1. The V gene end was trimmed by 6 bases and the J gene end by 3 bases; junction bases not matched to a gene: 5. Germline V gives CDR1 MNHEY, CDR2 SMNVEV (reference sequence). This CDR3 has 14 amino acids. The CDR3 region has the DNA TGTGCCAGCAGGAGGGGGACAGTCAATCAGCCCCAGCATTTT. It translates to CASRRGTVNQPQHF.

This clonotype was observed many times. This chain joins TRBV2 and TRBJ1-1, with a weak D call TRBD1 (5 bases). The germline CDR1 and CDR2 sequences are SNHLY and FYNNEI. V was clipped by 1 base and J by 4 bases, with 13 bases between them. The CDR3 loop spans 15 amino acids. The CDR3 loop is CASSEGGSLGTEAFF. The CDR3 region has the DNA TGTGCCAGCAGTGAAGGGGGGAGTCTGGGCACTGAAGCTTTCTTT.

This clonotype was seen repeatedly, ten times or more. The chain has TRBV6-2 or TRBV6-3 and TRBJ2-7, with 7 nucleotides matching TRBD1. CDR3 length equals 13 residues. Germline loops: CDR1 MNHEY, CDR2 SVGEGT. Unmatched junction bases numbered 10, after V lost 3 bases and J lost 11 bases. The CDR3 nucleotides are TGTGCCAGCAGTTATTACAGGGGTATAGAGGAGTACTTC. Translated: CASSYYRGIEEYF.

This clonotype has at least ten counts. V is TRBV30 and J is TRBJ1-2; D is perhaps TRBD1 (5 bases). From germline, CDR1 is GTSNPN and CDR2 SVGIG (reference sequence). The CDR3 consists of 13 residues. V was pared by 5 bases and J by 1 base, with 11 bases between. The CDR3 loop reads CAWYRGHNYGYTF. In DNA form, the CDR3 reads TGTGCCTGGTATAGGGGCCATAACTATGGCTACACCTTC.

This clonotype was detected a few times. This chain links TRBV9 with TRBJ1-3; a possible D gene is TRBD1 (6 bases). This CDR3 has 18 amino acids. CDR1 is SGDLS, CDR2 YYNGEE, per germline. The germline V and J ends were trimmed by 0 bases and 0 bases, with 16 bases remaining between them. For the CDR3, the DNA is TGTGCCAGCAGCGTAGAGCCGTGGCGGGGGCCCTCTGGAAACACCATATATTTT. This sequence encodes CASSVEPWRGPSGNTIYF.

This chain uses TRBV20-1 with TRBJ2-1, with 16 bases fitting TRBD2. With V trimmed by 3 bases and J by 2 bases, 4 bases remained unmatched. The CDR3 loop spans 17 amino acids. Germline V gives CDR1 DFQATT, CDR2 SNEGSKA (reference sequence). Written as DNA, the CDR3 is TGCAGTGCTAGTTCGGGACTAGCGGGAGGGGCCTACAATGAGCAGTTCTTC. It codes for CSASSGLAGGAYNEQFF.

The sample holds many counts of this clonotype. One end of the junction varies from germline; a read error may be responsible. The V call is TRBV20-1, the J call TRBJ2-7, with 16 bases aligning to TRBD2. The CDR3 has 19 residues. Per germline, CDR1 DFQATT and CDR2 SNEGSKA (reference sequence). Here the CDR3 reads CSARAVPGTSGRGTYEQYF. The CDR3 region has the DNA TGCAGTGCTAGAGCCGTTCCCGGGACTAGCGGGAGGGGAACCTACGAACAGTACTTC.

This clonotype has at least ten counts. The chain has TRBV7-9 and TRBJ2-7; D gene ambiguous. Germline V gives CDR1 SEHNR, CDR2 FQNEAQ (reference sequence). This CDR3 is 12 amino acids long. Trimming cost V 2 bases and J 5 bases, with 7 bases left between them. In nucleotides, the CDR3 is TGTGCCAGCAGCTTAATGGAGAACGAGCAGTACTTC. It codes for CASSLMENEQYF.

This clonotype turned up a few times. The chain employs TRBV19 and TRBJ2-4; no reliable D call. V was cut by 5 bases and J by 6 bases, with 11 bases left in between. This CDR3 region has 13 residues. The germline gives CDR1 LNHDA, CDR2 SQIVND (reference sequence). CDR3: CASSGTLGNIQYF. CDR3 sequence (DNA): TGTGCCAGTAGTGGAACCCTCGGAAACATTCAGTACTTC.

This clonotype has a count of ten or more. Here the CDR3 reads CASSSDWNSYEQYF. In DNA, the CDR3 is TGTGCCAGCAGCAGTGACTGGAACTCCTACGAGCAGTACTTC. J is TRBJ2-7 and V is TRBV7-2; D not resolved. The ends were cut back, 5 bases at V and 0 bases at J, with 11 bases in the middle. This CDR3 spans 14 amino acids. Looked up from germline, CDR1 is SGHTA and CDR2 is FQGNSA.

This chain joins TRBV7-2 and TRBJ2-2, with TRBD2 identical over 7 bases. V dropped 5 bases and J dropped 6; count of bases not matched to a gene: 15. CDR1 and CDR2 from the germline V gene are SGHTA and FQGNSA. This CDR3 comprises 17 residues. CDR3 DNA: TGTGCCAGCAGCCCGAGGATGAGGGAGGGCCGTTCCGGGGAGCTGTTTTTT. Its translation: CASSPRMREGRSGELFF.

About this clonotype itself: Since a much larger clone is just one base distant, this may be a read error. The V gene is TRBV6-9, the J gene TRBJ2-7, with D perhaps TRBD2 (6 bases). The J call may be faulty, since TRBJ2-1 better matches the DNA end. CDR1 MNHGY and CDR2 SVAAGI come from the germline V gene. The CDR3 loop spans 13 amino acids. The CDR3 loop reads CASSYAGPYEQFF. CDR3 DNA sequence: TGTGCCAGCAGTTACGCGGGGCCCTACGAGCAGTTCTTC.

This clonotype occurred a few times. This sequence joins TRBV11-3 and TRBJ2-2, with 10 bases that match TRBD1. CDR3 length: 16 residues. Germline CDR1 and CDR2: SGHNT and YENEEA. Trimming took 5 bases from V and 4 from J; bases not matched to a gene: 7. The CDR3 is CASSPGTGAGTGELFF. The CDR3 DNA reads as TGTGCCAGCAGCCCAGGGACAGGGGCGGGCACCGGGGAGCTGTTTTTT.